This T cell receptor (beta chain) was recovered during a study of OX40 agonist ivuxolimab in advanced cancers. This CDR3 comprises 13 residues. The germline V and J ends were trimmed by 3 bases and 3 bases, with 9 bases remaining between them. Per the germline V gene, CDR1 is SGHVS and CDR2 is FQNEAQ. Autoimmune disease history or systemic immunosuppression led to patients being barred. Produced via immunoSEQ multiplex PCR; TCRdb's table is partial and in-frame only. This sample has 30,000 to 35,000 clones, with around 85% found just once. The TCR originated in an adult with an advanced solid tumor such as melanoma, head and neck, liver or kidney cancer. This chain connects TRBV7-8 to TRBJ2-7; tentatively, D is TRBD1 or TRBD2 (6 bases each). This material consisted of CD4+ or CD8+ T cells sorted from blood, taken in a trial of the OX40 agonist ivuxolimab. The CDR3 DNA follows: TGTGCCAGCAGCTTCAGGGGAGGCTACGAGCAGTACTTC. This translates into CASSFRGGYEQYF.